The 3 T cell receptor beta chains listed next were all sequenced from one sample in a study of immune cell composition in non-small cell lung cancer. Normal lung was sampled as far from the tumour as possible, at least 3 cm. The repertoire was sequenced with immunoSEQ multiplex PCR; TCRdb's copy has only in-frame clones and lacks some. Of around 6,000 clones detected, roughly 80% appear once; the ten largest clones hold under 8%. Sequencing used non-adjacent lung tissue. Source of these receptors: a human donor with non-small cell lung cancer.

The chain employs TRBV5-4 and TRBJ1-1; weak D call: TRBD1 (5 bases). Germline CDR1 SGHNT, CDR2 YYREEE (reference sequence). This CDR3 has 14 amino acids. V lost 4 bases, J lost 1 base, and 11 bases lay in between. CDR3 sequence (DNA): TGTGCCAGCAGCCTCGACAGAGCGAACACTGAAGCTTTCTTT. Amino acid sequence: CASSLDRANTEAFF.

The chain couples TRBV9 to TRBJ2-5, with TRBD2 identical over 10 bases. Trimming cost V 4 bases and J 2 bases; bases outside gene matches: 5. Per germline, CDR1 SGDLS and CDR2 YYNGEE. This CDR3 region has 15 residues. The chain's CDR3 is CASSSSGGVQETQYF. Written as DNA, the CDR3 is TGTGCCAGCAGCTCTAGCGGGGGAGTTCAAGAGACCCAGTACTTC.

The CDR3 sequence: CASSLGRGGRTDTQYF. The CDR3 DNA sequence: TGTGCCAGCAGCTTAGGCCGGGGGGGTCGCACAGATACGCAGTATTTT. The V gene is TRBV13, the J gene TRBJ2-3; 8 bases fit TRBD2. The CDR3 length is 16 residues. Germline CDR1 is PRHDT and CDR2 is FYEKMQ (reference sequence). Trimming removed 0 bases from V and 1 base from J; junction bases left unmatched: 3.